This TCR beta chain derives from a study of pediatric ulcerative colitis. Study in general: Six or seven patients showed pancolitis and two showed left-sided colitis.

The protocol was immunoSEQ multiplex PCR, while the TCRdb copy is restricted to in-frame clones and leaves out a portion. The sample gives roughly 37,000 clones, less than 85% of which show up once; more than 20% is in the top ten. Ulcerative colitis patients received no immunosuppressive medication before the diagnostic colonoscopy. This CDR3 comprises 16 residues. Germline V gene lookup returns CDR1 SGHAT and CDR2 FQNNGV. Trimming removed 5 bases from V and 5 bases from J; junction bases left unmatched: 9. The specimen was blood. This TCR was recovered from a girl aged 10 to 17 with moderate ulcerative colitis. The chain has TRBV11-2 and TRBJ2-5, with 12 bases lining up with TRBD2. The CDR3 sequence: CASSRTTSGGWETQYF. The CDR3 bases are TGTGCCAGCAGCCGAACAACTAGCGGGGGGTGGGAGACCCAGTACTTC.